This T cell receptor beta chain was sequenced during a study of CD8 T cells in Susac syndrome. The authors sequenced TCR beta from blood CD8+ and CD4+ T cells. The patients who served as multiple sclerosis controls were treatment-naive and had stable or active relapsing-remitting disease that fulfilled the revised McDonald criteria. Negative isolation was used for CD8+ and CD4+ T cells, and FACS enrichment was applied to TEMRA cells. Reverse transcription of about 0.45 to 1 ug RNA used random hexamers. The amplification used immunoSEQ multiplex PCR on TCR beta CDR3; it spanned 54 Vbeta and 13 Jbeta. Via MiXCR, TCRdb re-called the immunoSEQ multiplex PCR reads, giving one row per CDR3 protein. The sample lists 300,000 or so distinct CDR3 sequences; under 95% were seen once. Germline V gives CDR1 MNHEY, CDR2 SMNVEV (reference sequence). V shed 6 bases and J 7 bases; nucleotides not matched to a gene: 6. This CDR3 region has 13 residues.

This TCR was recovered from a human donor with multiple sclerosis. The sample comprised CD4+ T cells from PBMCs. This rearrangement joins TRBV27 to TRBJ1-2; 9 nucleotides agree with TRBD1. In nucleotides, the CDR3 is TGTGCCAGCAGCCCCACAGGGGGCGGTGGCTACACCTTC. Amino acid sequence: CASSPTGGGGYTF.